What follows are 30 T cell receptor beta chains derived from one specimen sequenced in a study of blood T cell repertoires in COVID-19. Data came from immunoSEQ multiplex PCR; TCRdb stores just in-frame clones and leaves some out. The sample has roughly 340,000 clones, 87% seen once; the top ten hold about 6%. What was sequenced was peripheral blood. The receptors were gathered from a woman aged 45-65 years with COVID-19, enrolled during active disease.

The chain joins TRBV12-3 or TRBV12-4 to TRBJ2-7, with D perhaps matching TRBD1 (6 bases). The CDR3 contains 12 residues. The V and J ends lost 4 bases and 5 bases respectively, with 9 bases between them. The DNA for the CDR3 is TGTGCCAGCAGTTACAGGGTCAACGAGCAGTACTTC. Its protein product is CASSYRVNEQYF.

V and J are TRBV27 and TRBJ2-7, with D unclear. The ends were cut back, 4 bases at V and 2 bases at J, with 12 bases in the middle. Germline V lookup: CDR1 MNHEY, CDR2 SMNVEV (reference sequence). This CDR3 contains 14 residues. CDR3 amino acids: CASSSIPKPYEQYF. Written as DNA, the CDR3 is TGTGCCAGCAGTTCGATCCCGAAGCCCTACGAGCAGTACTTC.

J is TRBJ2-1 and V is TRBV6-5; 7 bases match TRBD2. The CDR3 is made up of 16 amino acids. J lost 7 bases, V lost 2 bases, and 11 bases had no gene match. Looked up from germline, CDR1 is MNHEY and CDR2 is SVGAGI. The CDR3 protein is CASSYPASGSWNEQFF. The CDR3 DNA reads TGTGCCAGCAGTTACCCGGCTAGCGGAAGTTGGAATGAGCAGTTCTTC.

V gene TRBV29-1 combines with J gene TRBJ1-2; 7 nucleotides match TRBD1. This CDR3 spans 11 amino acids. V dropped 3 bases and J dropped 6; count of bases not matched to a gene: 1. CDR1 and CDR2 from the germline V gene are SQVTM and ANQGSEA. For the CDR3, the DNA is TGCAGCGTTGACGGGACAGATGGCTACACCTTC. Its translation is CSVDGTDGYTF.

The chain couples TRBV30 to TRBJ1-2, with D tentatively TRBD1 (5 bases). The germline V gene has CDR1 GTSNPN and CDR2 SVGIG (reference sequence). V lost 0 bases and J lost 4, with 12 bases in between. The CDR3 extends over 14 amino acids. This chain's CDR3 is CAWSVNMGPYGYTF. CDR3 in DNA: TGTGCCTGGAGTGTAAACATGGGGCCCTATGGCTACACCTTC.

In this sample, this clone turned up once. The V call is TRBV9, the J call TRBJ1-2; weak D call: TRBD1 (5 bases). V shed 0 bases and J shed 4 bases, with 10 bases lying between them. Germline CDR1 SGDLS, CDR2 YYNGEE. This CDR3 is built from 14 residues. The CDR3 DNA is TGTGCCAGCAGCGTAGCTACCCAGGGCTATGGCTACACCTTC. Residues: CASSVATQGYGYTF.

V and J are TRBV7-3 and TRBJ2-3; the D gene is possibly TRBD2 (5 bases). V was shortened by 2 bases and J by 2 bases, with 11 bases between the two germline ends. The germline CDR1 and CDR2 sequences are SGHTA and FQGTGA. The CDR3 runs 15 residues. The CDR3 reads CASSLAGGITDTQYF. The CDR3 DNA reads TGTGCCAGCAGCTTAGCAGGAGGTATCACAGATACGCAGTATTTT.

This clone was seen a single time. The chain has TRBV18 and TRBJ2-1; 7 nucleotides match TRBD1. CDR1 and CDR2 from the germline V gene are KGHSH and LQKENI. V shed 5 bases and J 1 base; nucleotides not matched to a gene: 5. The CDR3 has 15 residues. Here the CDR3 reads CASSSGQVSYNEQFF. In DNA, the CDR3 is TGTGCCAGCTCATCCGGACAGGTTTCCTACAATGAGCAGTTCTTC. Full variable domain (rest looked up from reference TRBV18 and TRBJ2-1): NAGVMQNPRHLVRRRGQEARLRCSPMKGHSHVYWYRQLPEEGLKFMVYLQKENIIDESGMPKERFSAEFPKEGPSILRIQQVVRGDSAAYFCASSSGQVSYNEQFFGPGTRLTVL.

The V gene is TRBV6-5, the J gene TRBJ1-4; tentatively, D is TRBD1 (6 bases). With 0 bases removed from V and 14 bases from J, the gap between germline ends came to 22 bases. CDR3 length: 16 residues. Per the germline V gene, CDR1 is MNHEY and CDR2 is SVGAGI. DNA for the CDR3: TGTGCCAGCAGTTACTCGCCGGGACAAAAAGGGGCTATCCTGTTTTTT. It is translated as CASSYSPGQKGAILFF.

The V call is TRBV30, the J call TRBJ2-7; TRBD1 aligns across 8 bases. Germline values: CDR1 GTSNPN, CDR2 SVGIG (reference sequence). V dropped 2 bases and J dropped 5; count of bases not matched to a gene: 8. There are 14 residues in the CDR3. CDR3 bases: TGTGCCTGGAGTCATGGACAGGGCATGAACGAGCAGTACTTC. Translating it yields CAWSHGQGMNEQYF.

J is TRBJ2-1 and V is TRBV7-9, with D possibly TRBD2 on 6 matching bases. This CDR3 has 15 residues. V lost 3 bases, J lost 4 bases, and 13 bases lay in between. Per the germline V gene, CDR1 is SEHNR and CDR2 is FQNEAQ (reference sequence). CDR3 residues: CASSLEGAEYNEQFF. The CDR3 DNA follows: TGTGCCAGCAGCTTGGAGGGCGCGGAATACAATGAGCAGTTCTTC.

The CDR3 DNA is TGTGCCTGGGCGACCTTCATGGGCACGGAAGATACGCAGTATTTT. The encoded protein is CAWATFMGTEDTQYF. The chain couples TRBV30 to TRBJ2-3; D call uncertain. The V and J ends lost 5 bases and 5 bases respectively, with 20 bases between them. This CDR3 has 15 amino acids. In germline, CDR1 is GTSNPN, CDR2 SVGIG (reference sequence).

The chain combines TRBV2 with TRBJ1-5, with a tentative D call TRBD1 (6 bases). This CDR3 is built from 15 residues. The V gene's germline CDR1 is SNHLY and CDR2 FYNNEI. Trimming took off 3 bases at V and 6 bases at J, with 15 bases between the two ends. In nucleotides, the CDR3 is TGTGCCAGCAGTGACCCCGGACAGCGCAGTCAGCCCCAGCATTTT. Residues: CASSDPGQRSQPQHF.

This clone was counted a few times. V is TRBV11-3 and J is TRBJ1-2; D perhaps matches TRBD1 (5 bases). Germline CDR1 and CDR2: SGHNT and YENEEA. The CDR3 spans 12 residues. V was shortened by 0 bases and J by 7 bases, with 6 bases between the two germline ends. In DNA, the CDR3 is TGTGCCAGCAGCTTAGAAGGGGTTGGCTACACCTTC. Encoded protein: CASSLEGVGYTF.

The chain uses TRBV11-2 and TRBJ2-1; the D gene is possibly TRBD1 (6 bases). The CDR3 extends over 14 amino acids. Germline CDR1 reads SGHAT; CDR2 reads FQNNGV. Trimming left V 5 bases short and J 6 bases short, with 14 bases between. As DNA, the CDR3 is TGTGCCAGCAGCCGGCAGGGGAGTCGCAATGAGCAGTTCTTC. Protein: CASSRQGSRNEQFF.

The chain links TRBV5-5 to TRBJ2-5; a weak D match, TRBD2 (6 bases). The CDR3 contains 15 residues. Germline values: CDR1 SGHKS, CDR2 YYEKEE (reference sequence). Trimming left V 4 bases short and J 4 bases short, with 17 bases between. The CDR3 nucleotides are TGTGCCAGCAGCCGGGTTGCGGGGACGACAGAGACCCAGTACTTC. It codes for CASSRVAGTTETQYF.

This rearrangement joins TRBV19 to TRBJ1-1; no definite D call. Germline V gene data show CDR1 as LNHDA and CDR2 as SQIVND (reference sequence). The CDR3 loop spans 13 amino acids. V was trimmed by 0 bases and J by 4 bases, leaving 6 bases between them. The CDR3: CASSIDRVTEAFF. For the CDR3, the DNA is TGTGCCAGTAGTATAGATCGGGTCACTGAAGCTTTCTTT.

The rearrangement uses TRBV27 and TRBJ2-7; weak D call: TRBD1 (6 bases). The CDR3 sequence is 14 residues long. In germline, CDR1 is MNHEY, CDR2 SMNVEV (reference sequence). V was shortened by 8 bases and J by 3 bases, with 17 bases between the two germline ends. The CDR3 region has the DNA TGTGCCAGCCGAACAGGGAAGTACGGCTACGAGCAGTACTTC. Translation gives CASRTGKYGYEQYF.

This rearrangement joins TRBV6-2 or TRBV6-3 to TRBJ1-5; no firm D call. V lost 1 base to trimming and J lost 0 bases, with 7 bases between them. CDR3 length equals 15 residues. CDR1 is MNHEY and CDR2 is SVGEGT in the germline V gene. CDR3 sequence: CASSYYKNSNQPQHF. Here the CDR3 DNA reads TGTGCCAGCAGTTACTACAAGAATAGCAATCAGCCCCAGCATTTT.

J is TRBJ2-5 and V is TRBV7-3; TRBD2 might be the D (5 bases). Germline assignment: CDR1 SGHTA and CDR2 FQGTGA. Trimming pared 5 bases from V and 2 bases from J, leaving 15 bases between. The CDR3 sequence is 15 residues long. The CDR3 region is CASSKRGGIQETQYF. Written as DNA, the CDR3 is TGTGCCAGCAGCAAACGAGGAGGTATTCAAGAGACCCAGTACTTC.

The chain is built from TRBV5-1 and TRBJ2-3, with 11 positions matching TRBD2. The CDR3 totals 16 residues. Germline values: CDR1 SGHRS, CDR2 YFSETQ. V dropped 8 bases and J dropped 0; count of bases not matched to a gene: 8. CDR3 in DNA: TGCGCCAGTTCCCGGACTAGCGGGTCTAGCACAGATACGCAGTATTTT. It is translated as CASSRTSGSSTDTQYF.

The V call is TRBV19, the J call TRBJ1-2, with D perhaps matching TRBD1 (6 bases). The germline V and J ends were trimmed by 3 bases and 8 bases, with 19 bases remaining between them. The length of the CDR3 is 15 residues. Per germline, CDR1 LNHDA and CDR2 SQIVND (reference sequence). The CDR3 DNA is TGTGCCAGTAGTATTCCTTTCCAGGGGACAAGCGGCTACACCTTC. This codes for CASSIPFQGTSGYTF. Variable domain in full (rest from reference TRBV19 and TRBJ1-2): DGGITQSPKYLFRKEGQNVTLSCEQNLNHDAMYWYRQDPGQGLRLIYYSQIVNDFQKGDIAEGYSVSREKKESFPLTVTSAQKNPTAFYLCASSIPFQGTSGYTFGSGTRLTVV.

This clone was seen a single time. The CDR3 spells CASSNRDRSTDTQYF. The CDR3 DNA sequence: TGTGCCAGCAGCAACCGGGACAGGAGCACAGATACGCAGTATTTT. This chain joins TRBV3-1 (or the pseudogene TRBV3-2) and TRBJ2-3; TRBD1 agrees at 8 bases. Looked up from germline, CDR1 is LGHDT and CDR2 is YNNKEL (reference sequence). With V trimmed by 5 bases and J by 0 bases, 4 bases remained unmatched. The CDR3 consists of 15 residues.

V gene TRBV27 combines with J gene TRBJ1-2, with TRBD1 matching over 8 bases. Trimming at V came to 6 bases and at J to 4 bases, leaving 19 bases not matched to a gene. Looked up from germline, CDR1 is MNHEY and CDR2 is SMNVEV (reference sequence). The CDR3 is 18 amino acids. The CDR3 region is CASSTRRLGTGKIYGYTF. The CDR3 DNA reads TGTGCCAGCAGCACCCGAAGGTTGGGGACAGGAAAAATCTATGGCTACACCTTC.

V is TRBV2 and J is TRBJ2-7, with 7 bases matching TRBD1. V lost 4 bases and J lost 3; bases outside the gene matches: 6. Looked up from germline, CDR1 is SNHLY and CDR2 is FYNNEI. The CDR3 loop spans 14 amino acids. CDR3 loop: CASSADRVNYEQYF. DNA of the CDR3: TGTGCCAGCAGTGCCGACAGGGTAAACTACGAGCAGTACTTC.

This clone was detected a few times. The chain recombines TRBV5-1 with TRBJ2-2; a weak D match, TRBD2 (5 bases). CDR1 is SGHRS, CDR2 YFSETQ, per germline. The CDR3 extends over 16 amino acids. V was pared by 4 bases and J by 5 bases, with 18 bases between. The CDR3 loop is CASSPRDIRTTGELFF. CDR3 DNA: TGCGCCAGCAGCCCCCGGGATATCCGAACAACCGGGGAGCTGTTTTTT.

The chain joins TRBV5-1 to TRBJ2-4; TRBD1 aligns across 7 bases. This CDR3 has 14 residues. The germline V gene has CDR1 SGHRS and CDR2 YFSETQ. V shed 4 bases, J shed 6 bases, and the junction held 7 bases outside the gene matches. CDR3 amino acids: CASSRGTEGNIQYF. The CDR3 DNA follows: TGCGCCAGCAGCCGAGGGACAGAGGGAAACATTCAGTACTTC.

J is TRBJ1-2 and V is TRBV7-2, with 8 bases aligning to TRBD1. With V trimmed by 3 bases and J by 4 bases, 7 bases remained unmatched. CDR1 is SGHTA, CDR2 FQGNSA, per germline. The length of the CDR3 is 15 residues. The CDR3 loop reads CASSFLSGGVYGYTF. In DNA, the CDR3 is TGTGCCAGCAGCTTTTTGTCAGGGGGCGTCTATGGCTACACCTTC.

The genes are TRBV7-6 and TRBJ2-7; 8 bases agree with TRBD2. The CDR3 runs to 16 residues. The V segment lost 1 base and the J segment 6 bases; nucleotides outside the gene matches: 11. Germline V gene data show CDR1 as SGHVS and CDR2 as FNYEAQ. CDR3 sequence reads: CASSLVQREYPSEQYF. The DNA for the CDR3 is TGTGCCAGCAGCTTAGTGCAGCGGGAGTATCCTTCCGAGCAGTACTTC.

CDR3 sequence: CASSPRLETGTNEKLFF. In nucleotides, the CDR3 is TGTGCCAGCTCACCGAGACTGGAGACAGGGACTAATGAAAAACTGTTTTTT. The chain uses TRBV18 and TRBJ1-4, with 7 bases matching TRBD1. V dropped 3 bases and J dropped 2; count of bases not matched to a gene: 9. From germline, CDR1 is KGHSH and CDR2 LQKENI. The CDR3 loop spans 17 amino acids.